This TCR beta chain emerged from a study of human T cells and chemical hapten exposure. Overall study context: Each patient's scalp received weekly diphenylcyclopropenone throughout the approximately 23-week study.

Trimming at V came to 1 base and at J to 3 bases, leaving 2 bases not matched to a gene. CDR3 length: 15 residues. TCRdb fed the RACE reads into MiXCR, producing one record per CDR3 protein. The data contain about 54,000 distinct CDR3 sequences, less than 10% of them singletons. Time point: patch test 2, 6 weeks after DPC sensitization. Treatment indicated: therapeutic diphenylcyclopropenone sensitization with weekly scalp DPC. This clonotype was obtained from a woman aged 45-65 years with alopecia areata. Some clones in this sample may be carry-over from other donors' samples. The rearrangement uses TRBV12-3 or TRBV12-4 and TRBJ2-7, with 11 positions matching TRBD1. Sequencing used whole blood, obtained in connection with sensitization to the hapten diphenylcyclopropenone (DPC). The CDR3 DNA reads as TGTGCCAGCAGTTTAGGGACAGGGGGCTTCTACGAGCAGTACTTC. Translating gives CASSLGTGGFYEQYF.